This TCR beta chain was sequenced for a study of PD-1 blockade in classical Hodgkin lymphoma. As for time point: cycle 4 day 1 (C4D1), after five to seven weeks of nivolumab. All the patients suffered relapse after autologous stem cell transplantation, and brentuximab vedotin exposure differed. Deletions cut 3 bases from V and 4 bases from J, with 9 bases between. CDR1 and CDR2 (germline): SGHTA, FQGTGA. This CDR3 comprises 13 residues. The table came from immunoSEQ multiplex PCR; TCRdb's copy has only in-frame clones and leaves some out. The profile covers approximately 27,000 clones, with around 80% appearing a single time and less than 20% taken by the ten largest.

The J gene is TRBJ2-5, the V gene TRBV7-3; D may be TRBD1 (5 bases). The sample in question was peripheral blood mononuclear cells (PBMCs), obtained before the fourth cycle of nivolumab. The clonotype originates from a human donor with classical Hodgkin lymphoma. The DNA of the CDR3 is TGTGCCAGCAGCTTCCAGGGAAGAGAGACCCAGTACTTC. The encoded protein is CASSFQGRETQYF.